One and the same sample provided the 25 T cell receptor beta chains below, sequenced in a study of regulatory T cells in long-lasting Graves disease. The sample's time point: persistent/refractory GD, antithyroid drugs over 5 years with positive TRAb. The authors made the TCR library using RNA they extracted from PBMCs. Building of the TCR beta libraries involved iRepertoire HTBI primers and Arm-PCR of CDR3 regions. TCRdb redid the calling of the multiplex PCR reads with MiXCR, one entry per CDR3 protein. Of around 400,000 distinct CDR3 sequences detected, about 20% appear once; the ten largest clones hold about a quarter. This sample comprised peripheral blood mononuclear cells (PBMCs), obtained when the disease was refractory, from a patient treated with antithyroid drugs. These receptor sequences come from a female donor with Graves disease.

There are many counts of this clonotype. This chain's CDR3 is CASSFSGTGELFF. The CDR3, as DNA: TGTGCCAGCAGCTTCTCGGGCACCGGGGAGCTGTTTTTT. V gene TRBV12-3 or TRBV12-4 combines with J gene TRBJ2-2; no definite D call. The CDR3 is 13 residues long. V lost 6 bases to trimming and J lost 4 bases, with 9 bases between them.

This clonotype was counted at least ten times. The gene calls are TRBV12-3 or TRBV12-4 and TRBJ1-5; D is uncertain. Trimming shortened V by 0 bases and J by 7 bases, and 4 bases separated the two germline ends. The CDR3 has 12 residues. CDR3 sequence (DNA): TGTGCCAGCAGTTTAGCGCACCAGCCCCAGCATTTT. Amino acid sequence: CASSLAHQPQHF.

This clonotype came up many times. For the CDR3, the DNA is TGTGCCAGCAGGGGACAGGGAGGAACTGAAGCTTTCTTT. This gives the protein CASRGQGGTEAFF. The gene calls are TRBV2 and TRBJ1-1, with 9 bases aligning to TRBD1. Germline CDR1 is SNHLY and CDR2 is FYNNEI. The CDR3 contains 13 residues. V lost 6 bases and J lost 5; bases outside the gene matches: 4.

The chain uses TRBV5-1 and TRBJ2-7; no reliable D call. Trimming removed 2 bases at V and 2 bases at J, with 11 bases between. From germline, CDR1 is SGHRS and CDR2 YFSETQ. The CDR3 runs to 14 residues. This CDR3 reads CASSFWTGTYEQYF. CDR3 sequence (DNA): TGCGCCAGCAGCTTTTGGACCGGAACCTACGAGCAGTACTTC. The full variable domain, completed using reference TRBV5-1 and TRBJ2-7, is KAGVTQTPRYLIKTRGQQVTLSCSPISGHRSVSWYQQTPGQGLQFLFEYFSETQRNKGNFPGRFSGRQFSNSRSEMNVSTLELGDSALYLCASSFWTGTYEQYFGPGTRLTVT.

This clonotype was detected ten times or more. V gene TRBV28 combines with J gene TRBJ2-7; D remains unclear. Germline V CDR1 and CDR2: MDHEN, SYDVKM. The CDR3 extends over 14 amino acids. V shed 5 bases and J shed 0 bases, with 11 bases lying between them. The CDR3 loop is CASSAPGNSYEQYF. In DNA, the CDR3 is TGTGCCAGCAGTGCCCCGGGCAACTCCTACGAGCAGTACTTC.

This clonotype was seen ten or more times. The genes are TRBV7-3 and TRBJ2-2, with D uncertain. Germline V gene sequence: CDR1 SGHTA, CDR2 FQGTGA. V was trimmed by 5 bases and J by 4 bases, leaving 11 bases between them. CDR3 length: 14 amino acids. CDR3 loop: CASSVGLVTGELFF. The CDR3 coding sequence is TGTGCCAGCAGCGTTGGGCTGGTCACCGGGGAGCTGTTTTTT.

This clonotype was observed a handful of times. The CDR3 spells CASSLGKGAGMWDEQYF. Written as DNA, the CDR3 is TGTGCCAGCAGCTTAGGCAAGGGGGCGGGAATGTGGGACGAGCAGTACTTC. The V and J genes are TRBV11-2 and TRBJ2-7, with D perhaps matching TRBD1 (7 bases). CDR1 and CDR2 from the germline V gene are SGHAT and FQNNGV. The CDR3 runs 17 residues. The germline V and J ends were trimmed by 1 base and 5 bases, with 21 bases remaining between them.

This clonotype was detected only a few times. The chain uses TRBV6-1 and TRBJ1-5, with TRBD1 matching over 7 bases. Trimming took 6 bases from V and 6 from J; bases not matched to a gene: 11. The germline CDR1 and CDR2 sequences are MNHNS and SASEGT. The CDR3 totals 15 residues. CDR3 DNA: TGTGCCAGCAGAGGGGGCGACAGGGTCAGTCAGCCCCAGCATTTT. This codes for CASRGGDRVSQPQHF.

This chain links TRBV12-3 or TRBV12-4 with TRBJ1-2; 7 bases fit TRBD1. J lost 1 base, V lost 4 bases, and 3 bases had no gene match. This CDR3 contains 14 residues. CDR3 loop: CASSSGGGNYGYTF. The CDR3 region has the DNA TGTGCCAGCAGTTCAGGGGGGGGTAACTATGGCTACACCTTC.

This clonotype was recorded many times. J is TRBJ1-1 and V is TRBV18, with no clear D. The CDR3 extends over 13 amino acids. Trimming left V 6 bases short and J 1 base short, with 9 bases between. Germline CDR1 reads KGHSH; CDR2 reads LQKENI. The CDR3 DNA reads TGTGCCAGCTCCACATCATGGAACACTGAAGCTTTCTTT. Residues: CASSTSWNTEAFF.

Points on this clonotype: The junction shows a germline mismatch at one end, possibly a read error. V and J are TRBV6-1 and TRBJ1-6; 8 positions match TRBD1. In germline, CDR1 is MNHNS, CDR2 SASEGT. The CDR3 runs 16 residues. The CDR3 coding sequence is TGTGCCAGCAGTGGCCCGGGACAGGCATATAATACACCCCTCCACTTT. Residues: CASSGPGQAYNTPLHF.

This clonotype was recorded many times. The chain combines TRBV28 with TRBJ1-2; no reliable D call. Trimming pared 10 bases from V and 3 bases from J, leaving 12 bases between. The CDR3 sequence is 12 residues long. The germline CDR1 and CDR2 sequences are MDHEN and SYDVKM. CDR3 in DNA: TGTGCCACCCTGGTCCGACACTATGGCTACACCTTC. The encoded protein is CATLVRHYGYTF.

This clonotype turned up a few times. CDR3 residues: CASSPVNANSEQYF. The CDR3 DNA is TGTGCCAGCTCACCTGTTAACGCTAACTCCGAGCAGTACTTC. The chain joins TRBV18 to TRBJ2-7; D unclear. The CDR3 runs 14 residues. CDR1 is KGHSH, CDR2 LQKENI, per germline. Trimming pared 3 bases from V and 6 bases from J, leaving 15 bases between.

A remark on this clonotype: An end of the junction does not agree with germline; a read error may underlie this. The rearrangement uses TRBV5-6 and TRBJ2-5, with TRBD1 matching over 8 bases. This CDR3 region has 16 residues. In germline, CDR1 is SGHDT, CDR2 YYEEEE. CDR3 region: CASSLAGQAVGEAQYF. CDR3 DNA: TGTGCCAGCAGCTTGGCGGGACAGGCGGTCGGAGAGGCCCAGTACTTC. The full variable domain, with the rest looked up from reference TRBV5-6 and TRBJ2-5, is DAGVTQSPTHLIKTRGQQVTLRCSPKSGHDTVSWYQQALGQGPQFIFQYYEEEERQRGNFPDRFSGHQFPNYSSELNVNALLLGDSALYLCASSLAGQAVGEAQYFGPGTRLLVL.

This clonotype was seen a few times. The CDR3 here is CASSRGLSGRWNEQFF. In DNA, the CDR3 is TGTGCCAGCAGCCGTGGACTAAGCGGGAGGTGGAATGAGCAGTTCTTC. The chain is built from TRBV7-3 and TRBJ2-1; the match to TRBD2 covers 9 bases. The trim removed 5 bases at V and 7 bases at J, leaving 12 bases unmatched. CDR3 length: 16 amino acids. Germline V gene sequence: CDR1 SGHTA, CDR2 FQGTGA.

The table lists this clonotype with many counts. The chain recombines TRBV3-1 with TRBJ2-5; maybe TRBD1 (6 bases). The V and J ends lost 0 bases and 4 bases respectively, with 9 bases between them. CDR3 size: 14 residues. Germline CDR1 reads LGHDT; CDR2 reads YNNKEL (reference sequence). CDR3 nucleotides: TGTGCCAGCAGCCAAGATCGAGGGGGAGAGACCCAGTACTTC. Encoded protein: CASSQDRGGETQYF.

This clonotype was counted at least ten times. The chain has TRBV12-3 or TRBV12-4 and TRBJ1-1; D is ambiguous. CDR3 length equals 11 residues. V lost 4 bases to trimming and J lost 4 bases, with 4 bases between them. The CDR3 region is CASSSTTEAFF. In nucleotides, the CDR3 is TGTGCCAGCAGTTCCACCACTGAAGCTTTCTTT.

This clonotype was detected a few times. This chain connects TRBV5-5 to TRBJ1-1; no clear D. Trimming pared 1 base from V and 4 bases from J, leaving 11 bases between. The CDR3 covers 14 residues. CDR1 is SGHKS, CDR2 YYEKEE, per germline (reference sequence). Here the CDR3 reads CASSLSVGSTEAFF. DNA of the CDR3: TGTGCCAGCAGCTTGTCGGTCGGCAGCACTGAAGCTTTCTTT.

The chain carries TRBV30 and TRBJ1-5; D gene unclear. Germline CDR1 GTSNPN, CDR2 SVGIG (reference sequence). Trimming took 2 bases from V and 0 from J, leaving 8 bases between them. The CDR3 consists of 14 residues. In nucleotides, the CDR3 is TGTGCCTGGAGTACAGCTAATAGCAATCAGCCCCAGCATTTT. It translates to CAWSTANSNQPQHF.

This clonotype was observed many times. The chain uses TRBV28 and TRBJ1-4, with 9 bases matching TRBD1. From germline, CDR1 is MDHEN and CDR2 SYDVKM. Trimming removed 5 bases from V and 2 bases from J; junction bases left unmatched: 12. The CDR3 contains 18 residues. This chain's CDR3 is CASSLPGQGLATNEKLFF. The CDR3 DNA reads TGTGCCAGCAGTCTACCGGGACAGGGTTTGGCTACTAATGAAAAACTGTTTTTT.

This clonotype was counted a few times. This CDR3 reads CASSLGLRGIFPYEQYF. The CDR3 DNA sequence: TGTGCCAGCAGCTTAGGACTTCGAGGGATATTTCCCTACGAGCAGTACTTC. V usage is TRBV7-2 and J usage is TRBJ2-7, with D perhaps TRBD2 (5 bases). CDR3 size: 17 residues. The germline V and J ends were trimmed by 1 base and 2 bases, with 18 bases remaining between them. Germline CDR1 SGHTA, CDR2 FQGNSA. The full variable domain, its missing parts supplied by reference TRBV7-2 and TRBJ2-7, is GAGVSQSPSNKVTEKGKDVELRCDPISGHTALYWYRQSLGQGLEFLIYFQGNSAPDKSGLPSDRFSAERTGGSVSTLTIQRTQQEDSAVYLCASSLGLRGIFPYEQYFGPGTRLTVT.

Only a few counts were recorded for this clonotype. The chain combines TRBV6-9 with TRBJ1-5, with TRBD1 matching 12 bases. Germline V gives CDR1 MNHGY, CDR2 SVAAGI. The CDR3 runs 18 residues. V dropped 4 bases and J dropped 2; count of bases not matched to a gene: 9. In DNA, the CDR3 is TGTGCCAGCAGTTCAGGGACAGGGGGCAATCGTGGCAATCAGCCCCAGCATTTT. Protein sequence: CASSSGTGGNRGNQPQHF.

This clonotype was counted ten times or more. The chain employs TRBV11-2 and TRBJ2-5; D remains unclear. V was trimmed by 10 bases and J by 1 base, leaving 16 bases between them. Per germline, CDR1 SGHAT and CDR2 FQNNGV. The CDR3 loop spans 14 amino acids. The CDR3 DNA sequence: TGTGCCAACCCGACGGGCCACAGCCAAGAGACCCAGTACTTC. It encodes CANPTGHSQETQYF.

This clonotype was recorded a few times. The chain carries TRBV6-1 and TRBJ1-1, with a tentative D call TRBD1 (6 bases). The CDR3 contains 15 residues. Germline assignment: CDR1 MNHNS and CDR2 SASEGT. With 8 bases removed from V and 2 bases from J, the gap between germline ends came to 18 bases. In DNA form, the CDR3 reads TGTGCCAGCCTCTCCCGGCGGACAGTAAACACTGAAGCTTTCTTT. It codes for CASLSRRTVNTEAFF.

This clonotype appeared a few times. The J gene is TRBJ2-3, the V gene TRBV20-1, with TRBD2 identical over 8 bases. CDR1 and CDR2 from the germline V gene are DFQATT and SNEGSKA (reference sequence). This CDR3 has 12 residues. Trimming cost V 6 bases and J 5 bases; bases outside gene matches: 4. The DNA for the CDR3 is TGCAGTGCCGAAGCGGGAGTAGATACGCAGTATTTT. Translation: CSAEAGVDTQYF.